This is a list of T cell receptor beta chains from one sample in a study of CD8 T cells in Susac syndrome. MiXCR, run by TCRdb on the immunoSEQ multiplex PCR reads, gives a single entry per CDR3 protein. In the table there are around 200,000 distinct CDR3 sequences, about 94% of which are singletons. The sequencing sample was made of CD4+ T cells from PBMCs. The receptors were gathered from a human donor with Susac syndrome. Each CDR3 is given with its conserved first and last residue. A D gene is named only where the DNA matches it firmly. Not every row has a clone size; where given, it reads once, few, many or a size class.

V	D	size	J	DNA	CDR3
TRBV29-1	TRBD2	-	TRBJ2-1	TGCAGCGTAGACCCTAGCGGCCAAACCTACAATGAGCAGTTCTTC	CSVDPSGQTYNEQFF
TRBV24-1	-	-	TRBJ2-5	TGTGCCACCAGTGATTTGCGGGACCCCCAAGAGACCCAGTACTTC	CATSDLRDPQETQYF
TRBV30	TRBD1	-	TRBJ2-3	TGTGCCTGGAGCCTGACAGGGGCAAGCACAGATACGCAGTATTTT	CAWSLTGASTDTQYF
TRBV2	TRBD1	once	TRBJ1-5	TGTGCCATCTCGTTGGTTGCAGGGGGTAATCAGCCCCAGCATTTT	CAISLVAGGNQPQHF
TRBV20-1	-	-	TRBJ1-5	TGCAGTGCTAGGGGACGGACCGCGGGCAATCAGCCCCAGCATTTT	CSARGRTAGNQPQHF
TRBV30	-	-	TRBJ1-1	TGTGCCTGGACGAGCACTGAAGCTTTCTTT	CAWTSTEAFF
TRBV20-1	TRBD2	once	TRBJ2-1	TGCAGTGCTCGAGTACCCAGCGGGGGCCCGGGAACCAATGAGCAGTTCTTC	CSARVPSGGPGTNEQFF
TRBV12-3/TRBV12-4	-	-	TRBJ1-1	TGTGCCAGCAGTTTAGTGGGTGACGCTTTCTTT	CASSLVGDAFF
TRBV19	TRBD1	-	TRBJ1-1	TGTGCCAGTAGTTTCGACAGGGGCATGGAAGCTTTCTTT	CASSFDRGMEAFF
TRBV29-1	TRBD1	-	TRBJ2-6	TGCAGCGTCAAACAGGGGGTCTCTGGGGCCAACGTCCTGACTTTC	CSVKQGVSGANVLTF
TRBV6-5	-	-	TRBJ1-2	TGTGCCAGCAGTCAGCCTGGCGGCAACTATGGCTACACCTTC	CASSQPGGNYGYTF
TRBV7-9	-	-	TRBJ1-2	TGTGCCAGCAGCGGCGGGGGTAATCTTGGCTACACCTTC	CASSGGGNLGYTF
TRBV18	TRBD2	-	TRBJ2-7	TGTGCCAGCTCACGGAGCGGGGGGGCTCACGAGCAGTACTTC	CASSRSGGAHEQYF
TRBV20-1	-	-	TRBJ1-1	TGCAGTGCTCTAGAGCGCGAAGCTTTCTTT	CSALEREAFF
TRBV6-1	-	-	TRBJ1-2	TGTGCCAGCAGAAGCCGCAGGGGTTCGCCGGGGAGGCAGGTTGGCTATGGCTACACCTTC	CASRSRRGSPGRQVGYGYTF
TRBV4-3	TRBD2	-	TRBJ2-1	TGCGCCAGCAGCCAAGATGCGGGGGGGATGAAAAATGAGCAGTTCTTC	CASSQDAGGMKNEQFF
TRBV20-1	TRBD2	-	TRBJ2-1	TGCAGTGCTAGCGTCCCACTAGCGGGGGCGCACAATGAGCAGTTCTTC	CSASVPLAGAHNEQFF
TRBV7-2	-	once	TRBJ1-2	TGTGCCAGCAGCTTACTCTCCTCCCCCGGCTATGGCTACACCTTC	CASSLLSSPGYGYTF
TRBV12-3/TRBV12-4	-	once	TRBJ1-5	TGTGCCAGCAGTGACGGAGGTCAGCCCCAGCATTTT	CASSDGGQPQHF
TRBV2	TRBD2	-	TRBJ2-5	TGTGCCAGCAGTGGACCCGGGGGGGCGAGAGAGACCCAGTACTTC	CASSGPGGARETQYF
TRBV30	-	-	TRBJ1-5	TGTGCCTGGAGCGGACAGTACAATCAGCCCCAGCATTTT	CAWSGQYNQPQHF
TRBV24-1	TRBD1	-	TRBJ2-2	TGTGCCACCAGTGATTTAGACAGGGGCACCGGGGAGCTGTTTTTT	CATSDLDRGTGELFF
TRBV29-1	-	-	TRBJ1-1	TGCAGCGTAGCCGTTGGGAGGACTGAAGCTTTCTTT	CSVAVGRTEAFF
TRBV7-2	-	-	TRBJ2-5	TGTGCCAGCAGCCAACAGCAGTACCAAGAGACCCAGTACTTC	CASSQQQYQETQYF
TRBV14	-	-	TRBJ1-2	TGTGCCAGCAGCCAAGATCGTTGGACAGATACAACTAACTATGGCTACACCTTC	CASSQDRWTDTTNYGYTF
TRBV12-3/TRBV12-4	TRBD1	-	TRBJ2-5	TGTGCCAGCAGTTTGAGGACAGGGGGCGCCGAGACCCAGTACTTC	CASSLRTGGAETQYF
TRBV5-1	TRBD1	-	TRBJ2-7	TGCGCCAGCAGCCTACCGGGACAGTTCGCGGAGCAGTACTTC	CASSLPGQFAEQYF
TRBV30	-	-	TRBJ1-2	TGTGCCTGGAGTGTAAGGGGGGCGCGGGGCTATGGCTACACCTTC	CAWSVRGARGYGYTF
TRBV27	-	-	TRBJ1-2	TGTGCCAGCAGTTTATTGGGCGGACTCAACTATGGCTACACCTTC	CASSLLGGLNYGYTF
TRBV5-1	-	once	TRBJ1-1	TGCGCCAGCAGCGGCGACCATGAAGCTTTCTTT	CASSGDHEAFF
TRBV5-4	TRBD2	-	TRBJ2-1	TGTGCCAGCAGCTTACAGGCTAGCGGCTCCCGTGGGCAGTTCTTC	CASSLQASGSRGQFF
TRBV7-2	-	-	TRBJ1-6	TGTGCCAGCGCTAGCTCCTATAATTCACCCCTCCACTTT	CASASSYNSPLHF
TRBV20-1	-	-	TRBJ2-2	TGCAGTGCCTCCGTGCGACCGAACACCGGGGAGCTGTTTTTT	CSASVRPNTGELFF
TRBV30	-	-	TRBJ2-1	TGTGCCTGGAACCCGACAAACTCCTACAATGAGCAGTTCTTC	CAWNPTNSYNEQFF
TRBV5-1	-	-	TRBJ1-6	TGCGCCAGCAGCTTGGACAGATCAAATTCACCCCTCCACTTT	CASSLDRSNSPLHF
TRBV6-5	TRBD1	-	TRBJ1-6	TGTGCCAGCAGTTACGGGGCAGGGGGTGAAGAAAATTCACCCCTCCACTTT	CASSYGAGGEENSPLHF
TRBV20-1	-	-	TRBJ2-2	TGCAGTGGCCAGGGGGGCGGGGGACACACCGGGGAGCTGTTTTTT	CSGQGGGGHTGELFF
TRBV6-6	-	-	TRBJ1-5	TGTGCCAGCAGATTGACAGTCGGCAGCAATCAGCCCCAGCATTTT	CASRLTVGSNQPQHF
TRBV20-1	TRBD2	-	TRBJ2-7	TGCAGTGTTACTAGCGGGGGAGTCTCCTACGAGCAGTACTTC	CSVTSGGVSYEQYF
TRBV29-1	-	-	TRBJ1-4	TGCAGCGTTCGGGACATAAATGAAAAACTGTTTTTT	CSVRDINEKLFF
TRBV20-1	-	-	TRBJ1-5	TGCAGTGCTAGAGACCCCATAAGCAATCAGCCCCAGCATTTT	CSARDPISNQPQHF
TRBV30	-	-	TRBJ2-5	TGTGCCTGGAGGGGGATTGGAGAGACCCAGTACTTC	CAWRGIGETQYF
TRBV10-3	TRBD1	-	TRBJ2-2	TGTGCCATCAGCCCGGGACAGCCGAACACCGGGGAGCTGTTTTTT	CAISPGQPNTGELFF
TRBV19	-	-	TRBJ2-5	TGTGCCAGTAGTCCGGCCACTCCGTGGCTCGAGACCCAGTACTTC	CASSPATPWLETQYF
TRBV18	-	few	TRBJ1-1	TGTGCCAGCTCACGAGTGGGCGGGAACACTGAAGCTTTCTTT	CASSRVGGNTEAFF
TRBV2	TRBD1	-	TRBJ2-5	TGTGCCAGCAGCAGGGACAGGGCAGTCCAAGAGACCCAGTACTTC	CASSRDRAVQETQYF
TRBV15	-	-	TRBJ2-2	TGTGCCACCAAGGCGGGGGCAGTCACCGGGGAGCTGTTTTTT	CATKAGAVTGELFF
TRBV5-1	-	-	TRBJ2-1	TGCGCCAGCAGTTGGGGACAAAACAATGAGCAGTTCTTC	CASSWGQNNEQFF
TRBV6-5	-	-	TRBJ1-6	TGTGCCAGCCGATTTGGGTCCTATAATTCACCCCTCCACTTT	CASRFGSYNSPLHF